A single sample is the source of the 21 T cell receptor beta chains below, sequenced in a study of OX40 agonist ivuxolimab in advanced cancers. Data came from immunoSEQ multiplex PCR; TCRdb stores just in-frame clones and leaves some out. The sample has about 50,000 clones, around 87% seen once; the top ten hold around 10%. Sequencing used CD4+ or CD8+ T cells sorted from blood, obtained in a trial of the OX40 agonist ivuxolimab. Source of these receptors: an adult with an advanced solid tumor such as melanoma, head and neck, liver or kidney cancer.

The rearrangement links TRBV9 to TRBJ1-2; 7 nucleotides match TRBD1. In germline, CDR1 is SGDLS, CDR2 YYNGEE. The trim removed 4 bases at V and 4 bases at J, leaving 10 bases unmatched. This CDR3 has 15 amino acids. The CDR3 coding sequence is TGTGCCAGCAGCCCCGGGGACAGCACCATCTATGGCTACACCTTC. Its protein product is CASSPGDSTIYGYTF.

This clone appeared once. The genes are TRBV5-5 and TRBJ2-1; D unclear. The V gene lost 0 bases and the J gene lost 4 bases, with 5 bases spanning the gap. CDR1 SGHKS and CDR2 YYEKEE come from the germline V gene (reference sequence). CDR3 size: 13 residues. This CDR3 is CASSLATYNEQFF. For the CDR3, the DNA is TGTGCCAGCAGCTTGGCAACTTACAATGAGCAGTTCTTC.

This clone appeared once. The rearrangement links TRBV7-9 to TRBJ2-7; 8 nucleotides align to TRBD1. The CDR3 spans 14 residues. V lost 1 base to trimming and J lost 4 bases; unmatched junction nucleotides: 3. CDR1 is SEHNR, CDR2 FQNEAQ, per germline (reference sequence). CDR3 DNA: TGTGCCAGCAGCTTAGGGACAGGGATTTACGAGCAGTACTTC. Translated: CASSLGTGIYEQYF.

The CDR3 spells CASSLDPGVKGYEQYF. CDR3 in DNA: TGTGCCAGCAGCTTGGATCCGGGGGTGAAGGGCTACGAGCAGTACTTC. This chain links TRBV5-4 with TRBJ2-7, with D maybe TRBD2 (6 bases). V was cut by 0 bases and J by 3 bases, with 16 bases left in between. This CDR3 has 16 amino acids. CDR1 and CDR2 (germline): SGHNT, YYREEE (reference sequence).

The chain joins TRBV10-3 to TRBJ1-1; 9 nucleotides agree with TRBD1. V gave up 3 bases and J gave up 3 bases; unmatched junction bases: 2. Per the germline V gene, CDR1 is ENHRY and CDR2 is SYGVKD. This CDR3 has 14 residues. CDR3 sequence (DNA): TGTGCCATCAGTGACGACAGGGGGGACACTGAAGCTTTCTTT. Translating gives CAISDDRGDTEAFF.

The chain combines TRBV15 with TRBJ2-7; the D gene is possibly TRBD1 (5 bases). The germline V gene has CDR1 LNHNV and CDR2 YYDKDF (reference sequence). V shed 5 bases and J shed 1 base, with 6 bases lying between them. The CDR3 length is 12 residues. CDR3 sequence: CATSAGSYEQYF. CDR3 DNA: TGTGCCACCAGCGCAGGGTCCTACGAGCAGTACTTC.

V is TRBV15 and J is TRBJ2-7; 7 nucleotides match TRBD2. J gave up 3 bases and V 0 bases, and 23 bases lay outside the gene matches. The germline gives CDR1 LNHNV, CDR2 YYDKDF (reference sequence). The CDR3 has 21 amino acids. The CDR3 nucleotides read TGTGCCACCAGCAGAGATGCAGTTAGGGCTCAAACTAGCGTCGAGGTCTACGAGCAGTACTTC. It translates to CATSRDAVRAQTSVEVYEQYF.

V gene TRBV29-1 combines with J gene TRBJ1-1; D is unresolved. V lost 4 bases and J 0 bases, leaving 12 bases between the germline ends. The CDR3 contains 14 residues. The germline V gene has CDR1 SQVTM and CDR2 ANQGSEA. The CDR3 spells CSVGRSGMNTEAFF. DNA of the CDR3: TGCAGCGTTGGAAGGTCCGGCATGAACACTGAAGCTTTCTTT.

V and J are TRBV7-9 and TRBJ2-2, with D possibly called TRBD1 or TRBD2 (6 bases each). V was shortened by 4 bases and J by 2 bases, with 14 bases between the two germline ends. The CDR3 covers 16 residues. CDR1 and CDR2 (germline): SEHNR, FQNEAQ (reference sequence). The CDR3 region is CASSYTGRGNTGELFF. The CDR3 DNA is TGTGCCAGCAGCTATACAGGGCGGGGTAACACCGGGGAGCTGTTTTTT.

This chain joins TRBV6-5 and TRBJ2-1, with D perhaps TRBD2 (5 bases). Trimming stripped 3 bases from V and 4 bases from J, with 10 bases between. The CDR3 totals 14 residues. Looked up from germline, CDR1 is MNHEY and CDR2 is SVGAGI. The CDR3 protein is CASSYPGMYNEQFF. The CDR3 DNA follows: TGTGCCAGCAGTTATCCCGGGATGTACAATGAGCAGTTCTTC.

The sample holds one count of this clone. The chain joins TRBV2 to TRBJ1-1, with TRBD1 matching over 7 bases. The junction had 10 bases not matched to a gene; V was cut back by 1 base and J by 5 bases. Germline V gene lookup returns CDR1 SNHLY and CDR2 FYNNEI. This CDR3 is built from 16 residues. The CDR3 nucleotides read TGTGCCAGCAGTGAAGGTAGTTATCAGGGGGGAACTGAAGCTTTCTTT. This encodes CASSEGSYQGGTEAFF.

In its sample, this clone was seen a few times. The chain couples TRBV13 to TRBJ2-5; D gene ambiguous. Germline assignment: CDR1 PRHDT and CDR2 FYEKMQ (reference sequence). The CDR3 length is 14 residues. V shed 2 bases and J shed 3 bases, with 10 bases lying between them. The CDR3 protein is CASSLPTEEETQYF. CDR3 in DNA: TGTGCCAGCAGCTTACCCACAGAGGAAGAGACCCAGTACTTC.

The genes are TRBV27 and TRBJ2-5; D may be TRBD1 (5 bases). The CDR3 extends over 15 amino acids. V lost 4 bases, J lost 5 bases, and 17 bases lay in between. In germline, CDR1 is MNHEY, CDR2 SMNVEV (reference sequence). CDR3 loop: CASSSYLGVGETQYF. The CDR3 coding sequence is TGTGCCAGCAGTTCCTACCTAGGGGTTGGGGAGACCCAGTACTTC.

The table lists this clone with many counts. This chain joins TRBV28 and TRBJ2-1, with 12 bases fitting TRBD2. This CDR3 contains 14 residues. The V segment lost 6 bases and the J segment 9 bases; nucleotides outside the gene matches: 6. From germline, CDR1 is MDHEN and CDR2 SYDVKM. CDR3: CASRSSGRALEQFF. In DNA, the CDR3 is TGTGCCAGCAGATCTAGCGGGAGGGCCCTTGAGCAGTTCTTC. Supplemented by reference TRBV28 and TRBJ2-1, the full variable domain reads DVKVTQSSRYLVKRTGEKVFLECVQDMDHENMFWYRQDPGLGLRLIYFSYDVKMKEKGDIPEGYSVSREKKERFSLILESASTNQTSMYLCASRSSGRALEQFFGPGTRLTVL.

The chain combines TRBV2 with TRBJ2-4; D not resolved. Germline loops: CDR1 SNHLY, CDR2 FYNNEI. V lost 3 bases and J 0 bases, leaving 9 bases between the germline ends. The CDR3 consists of 15 residues. The CDR3 region is CASSDVLLAKNIQYF. CDR3 sequence (DNA): TGTGCCAGCAGTGATGTGCTACTAGCCAAAAACATTCAGTACTTC.

The V and J genes are TRBV10-3 and TRBJ2-2, with a tentative D call TRBD1 (6 bases). Germline CDR1 reads ENHRY; CDR2 reads SYGVKD. This CDR3 region has 16 residues. Trimming pared 1 base from V and 1 base from J, leaving 10 bases between. CDR3 protein: CAISELGHKNTGELFF. In DNA form, the CDR3 reads TGTGCCATCAGTGAGTTGGGACACAAGAACACCGGGGAGCTGTTTTTT.

This clone appeared a single time. The chain employs TRBV28 and TRBJ2-7; 12 nucleotides align to TRBD2. The CDR3 length is 14 residues. The trim removed 4 bases at V and 5 bases at J, leaving 3 bases unmatched. Germline CDR1 reads MDHEN; CDR2 reads SYDVKM. The CDR3 here is CASSSTSGRNEQYF. Written as DNA, the CDR3 is TGTGCCAGCAGTTCAACTAGCGGGAGGAACGAGCAGTACTTC.

The chain is built from TRBV4-1 and TRBJ2-1; unclear D gene. V was clipped by 0 bases and J by 3 bases, with 0 bases between them. Germline values: CDR1 MGHRA, CDR2 YSYEKL. This CDR3 has 12 residues. CDR3 nucleotide sequence: TGCGCCAGCAGCCAAGACTACAATGAGCAGTTCTTC. Residues: CASSQDYNEQFF.

This chain uses TRBV11-3 with TRBJ2-3; 12 nucleotides agree with TRBD2. The CDR3 sequence is 16 residues long. CDR1 SGHNT and CDR2 YENEEA come from the germline V gene. Trimming took 5 bases from V and 3 from J; bases not matched to a gene: 6. The CDR3 here is CASSPRTSGITDTQYF. DNA for the CDR3: TGTGCCAGCAGCCCCAGGACTAGCGGGATAACAGATACGCAGTATTTT.

V gene TRBV28 combines with J gene TRBJ2-1, with 12 bases aligning to TRBD2. The CDR3 length is 16 residues. The germline V gene has CDR1 MDHEN and CDR2 SYDVKM. Unmatched junction bases numbered 8, after V lost 3 bases and J lost 8 bases. The CDR3 nucleotides read TGTGCCAGCAGTTTTAAGACTAGCGGGAGTATAGATGAGCAGTTCTTC. Translated, it gives CASSFKTSGSIDEQFF.

The V call is TRBV28, the J call TRBJ1-1; D is ambiguous. The V gene's germline CDR1 is MDHEN and CDR2 SYDVKM. V was clipped by 1 base and J by 5 bases, with 5 bases between them. The CDR3 is 12 amino acids. CDR3 sequence (DNA): TGTGCCAGCAGTTTATTCGGGACTGAAGCTTTCTTT. As protein: CASSLFGTEAFF.